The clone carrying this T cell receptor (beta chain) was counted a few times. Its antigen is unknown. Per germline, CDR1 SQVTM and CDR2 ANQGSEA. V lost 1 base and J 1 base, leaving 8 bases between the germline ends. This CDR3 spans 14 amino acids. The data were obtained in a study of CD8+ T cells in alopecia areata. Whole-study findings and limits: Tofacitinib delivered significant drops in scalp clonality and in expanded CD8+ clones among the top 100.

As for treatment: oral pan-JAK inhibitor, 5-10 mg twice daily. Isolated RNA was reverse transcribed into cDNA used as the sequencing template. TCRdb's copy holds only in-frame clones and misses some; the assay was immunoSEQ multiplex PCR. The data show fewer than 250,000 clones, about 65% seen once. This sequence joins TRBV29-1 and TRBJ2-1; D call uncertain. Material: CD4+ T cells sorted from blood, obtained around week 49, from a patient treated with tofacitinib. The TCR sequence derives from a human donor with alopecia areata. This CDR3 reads CSVEVQDSYNEQFF. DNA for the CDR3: TGCAGCGTTGAAGTCCAGGATTCCTACAATGAGCAGTTCTTC.